This T cell receptor beta chain is from a study of shared clonotypes between healthy human individuals. The wider study: A donor's plate count was three for CD4 naive and three for CD4 memory; CD8 naive had two and CD8 memory one.

Sequencing was performed with immunoSEQ multiplex PCR; in TCRdb, only in-frame clones are kept and a portion is missing. The sample contains 600,000 to 750,000 clones, 72% of which appear only once. General study results and limits: Expectations were that clonotype sharing among donors would be affected by sequencing depth.

Trimming removed 0 bases at V and 5 bases at J, with 5 bases between. The CDR3 spans 12 residues. CDR1 SQVTM and CDR2 ANQGSEA come from the germline V gene. Researchers partitioned CD4+ cells into CD45RA+ naive and CD45RA-negative memory subsets. Comment on this clone: Its antigen is currently unknown.

What was sequenced was memory CD4+ T cells sorted from blood. This sample's subset: CD45RA-negative fraction. The gene calls are TRBV29-1 and TRBJ1-5; D remains ambiguous. The TCR originated in a woman in her twenties or thirties in good health. This chain's CDR3 is CSVEDPDQPQHF. The CDR3 bases are TGCAGCGTTGAAGATCCGGATCAGCCCCAGCATTTT.